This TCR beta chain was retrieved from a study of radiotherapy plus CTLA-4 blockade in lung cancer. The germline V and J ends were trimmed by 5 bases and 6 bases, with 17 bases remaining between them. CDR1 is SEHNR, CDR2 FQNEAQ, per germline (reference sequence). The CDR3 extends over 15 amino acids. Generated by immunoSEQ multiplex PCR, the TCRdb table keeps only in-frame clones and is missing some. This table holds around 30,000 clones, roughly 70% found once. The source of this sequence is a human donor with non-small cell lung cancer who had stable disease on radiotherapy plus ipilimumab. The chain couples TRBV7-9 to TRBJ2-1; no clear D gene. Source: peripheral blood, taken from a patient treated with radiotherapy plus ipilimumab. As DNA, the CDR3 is TGTGCCAGCAGCCCTCCATTCCGATTGGGCAATGAGCAGTTCTTC. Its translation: CASSPPFRLGNEQFF. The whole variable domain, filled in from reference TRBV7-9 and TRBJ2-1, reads DTGVSQNPRHKITKRGQNVTFRCDPISEHNRLYWYRQTLGQGPEFLTYFQNEAQLEKSRLLSDRFSAERPKGSFSTLEIQRTEQGDSAMYLCASSPPFRLGNEQFFGPGTRLTVL.